Shown below are 30 T cell receptor beta chains from a single sample sequenced in a study of shared clonotypes between healthy human individuals. Naive CD8 cells lacked CD45RO, underwent positive selection for CCR7 and left out terminally differentiated effector memory CD45RA+ cells. TCRdb keeps only in-frame clones here, not all; method: immunoSEQ multiplex PCR. The sample yields about 2.2 million clones, roughly 91% seen once. The sequencing sample was made of naive CD8+ T cells from PBMCs. These TCRs come from a man aged 18 to 29 in good health. Some clones in this sample may be carry-over from other donors' samples.

CDR3 protein: CASSLPVRGDEQYF. The CDR3 nucleotides read TGTGCCAGCAGTTTGCCCGTTAGGGGCGACGAGCAGTACTTC. V is TRBV28 and J is TRBJ2-7; a weak D match, TRBD1 (5 bases). Per germline, CDR1 MDHEN and CDR2 SYDVKM. This CDR3 spans 14 amino acids. The V end was cut by 3 bases, the J end by 5 bases, with 14 bases between.

With regard to this clone: This sample also contains other DNA sequences that code for the same CDR3. The CDR3 coding sequence is TGTGCCAGCAGCCCCCCCGGGGGTGGCTATGGCTACACCTTC. Its translation: CASSPPGGGYGYTF. This chain connects TRBV5-4 to TRBJ1-2, with D possibly TRBD1 on 5 matching bases. This CDR3 spans 14 amino acids. Germline V lookup: CDR1 SGHNT, CDR2 YYREEE (reference sequence). V was cut by 4 bases and J by 4 bases, with 14 bases left in between.

The chain combines TRBV6-5 with TRBJ1-5; D uncertain. The length of the CDR3 is 13 residues. The V gene lost 10 bases and the J gene lost 7 bases, with 17 bases spanning the gap. Germline lookup yields CDR1 MNHEY and CDR2 SVGAGI. The CDR3 nucleotides read TGTGCCACCGCTTCCGTGGGGAACCAGCCCCAGCATTTT. It codes for CATASVGNQPQHF.

This chain joins TRBV19 and TRBJ2-7, with unresolved D. The V end was cut by 4 bases, the J end by 2 bases, with 12 bases between. Per the germline V gene, CDR1 is LNHDA and CDR2 is SQIVND (reference sequence). The CDR3 runs to 14 residues. CDR3 amino acids: CASSTGPLTYEQYF. CDR3 bases: TGTGCCAGTAGTACCGGGCCGTTAACCTACGAGCAGTACTTC.

With respect to this clone: The sample holds other DNA sequences that translate to the same CDR3. The chain carries TRBV7-9 and TRBJ1-5, with unresolved D. The CDR3 is 12 residues long. Trimming stripped 4 bases from V and 4 bases from J, with 5 bases between. The germline V gene encodes CDR1 SEHNR and CDR2 FQNEAQ (reference sequence). The DNA of the CDR3 is TGTGCCAGCAGCTCACTTAATCAGCCCCAGCATTTT. Residues: CASSSLNQPQHF.

V is TRBV28 and J is TRBJ2-7; D is unclear. The germline V and J ends were trimmed by 6 bases and 4 bases, with 13 bases remaining between them. This CDR3 comprises 13 residues. Germline V gene sequence: CDR1 MDHEN, CDR2 SYDVKM. The CDR3 loop is CASSSPGIYEQYF. CDR3 DNA: TGTGCCAGCAGCTCCCCAGGCATATACGAGCAGTACTTC.

As to this clone: The same CDR3 arises from other DNA sequences in this sample as well. V usage is TRBV27 and J usage is TRBJ2-1, with D perhaps matching TRBD1 or TRBD2 (5 bases each). Germline V gene data show CDR1 as MNHEY and CDR2 as SMNVEV (reference sequence). Between the trimmed V and J ends, which lost 4 bases and 6 bases, there was a span of 10 bases. CDR3 length equals 13 residues. CDR3 sequence reads: CASSSGTLNEQFF. The CDR3 nucleotides are TGTGCCAGCAGTTCGGGGACCCTCAATGAGCAGTTCTTC.

J is TRBJ2-1 and V is TRBV5-1, with 13 nucleotides matching TRBD2. CDR3 length: 18 residues. V was clipped by 4 bases and J by 0 bases; unmatched bases: 7. Germline V gene sequence: CDR1 SGHRS, CDR2 YFSETQ. The CDR3 region has the DNA TGCGCCAGCAGCGAGGGACTAGCGGGGACAAGCTCCTACAATGAGCAGTTCTTC. This translates into CASSEGLAGTSSYNEQFF.

The V gene is TRBV7-9, the J gene TRBJ2-7; 8 bases agree with TRBD2. The V and J ends lost 2 bases and 2 bases, in that order; junction bases with no gene match: 11. From germline, CDR1 is SEHNR and CDR2 FQNEAQ (reference sequence). The CDR3 extends over 17 amino acids. The CDR3 spells CASSLWGLRGDTYEQYF. The CDR3 DNA is TGTGCCAGCAGCTTATGGGGCCTGCGGGGGGATACCTACGAGCAGTACTTC.

The chain has TRBV13 and TRBJ2-3, with unresolved D. The CDR3 covers 12 residues. CDR1 and CDR2 from the germline V gene are PRHDT and FYEKMQ (reference sequence). V dropped 5 bases and J dropped 5 bases, with 8 bases sitting between them. The CDR3 sequence: CASSHWGDTQYF. CDR3 DNA: TGTGCCAGCAGCCATTGGGGAGATACGCAGTATTTT.

The chain combines TRBV6-5 with TRBJ2-1, with D possibly being TRBD2 (6 bases). V was clipped by 6 bases and J by 5 bases, with 17 bases between them. This CDR3 region has 15 residues. The germline CDR1 and CDR2 sequences are MNHEY and SVGAGI. The CDR3 protein is CASSNPGEWNNEQFF. DNA of the CDR3: TGTGCCAGCAGCAACCCGGGGGAGTGGAACAATGAGCAGTTCTTC.

This chain uses TRBV27 with TRBJ2-5; D remains ambiguous. The V gene's germline CDR1 is MNHEY and CDR2 SMNVEV (reference sequence). With 1 base removed from V and 1 base from J, the gap between germline ends came to 10 bases. This CDR3 has 15 residues. The CDR3 nucleotides read TGTGCCAGCAGTTTATGGGCGGTATCCCAAGAGACCCAGTACTTC. It encodes CASSLWAVSQETQYF.

The chain links TRBV4-3 to TRBJ2-3; perhaps TRBD2 as D (6 bases). The germline V gene has CDR1 LGHNA and CDR2 YSLEER. Trimming left V 4 bases short and J 2 bases short, with 10 bases between. The CDR3 contains 14 residues. CDR3 region: CASSRSGYTDTQYF. The CDR3 region has the DNA TGCGCCAGCAGCCGTAGCGGTTACACAGATACGCAGTATTTT.

V and J are TRBV29-1 and TRBJ2-3; D is ambiguous. CDR1 is SQVTM, CDR2 ANQGSEA, per germline. The CDR3 runs to 18 residues. V dropped 5 bases and J dropped 2 bases, with 26 bases sitting between them. This CDR3 is CSVPTPRFPLYSTDTQYF. CDR3 nucleotides: TGCAGCGTTCCGACGCCCAGATTCCCCTTATATTCCACAGATACGCAGTATTTT.

A single count supports this clone. The chain links TRBV7-2 to TRBJ2-1; 7 bases align to TRBD2. The CDR3 is 13 amino acids. V gave up 5 bases and J gave up 9 bases; unmatched junction bases: 7. Germline V gives CDR1 SGHTA, CDR2 FQGNSA. The CDR3 DNA is TGTGCCAGCAGCCCGCGGACTAGTGGTGAGCAGTTCTTC. Translating gives CASSPRTSGEQFF.

The chain uses TRBV5-6 and TRBJ2-7; D gene ambiguous. Germline assignment: CDR1 SGHDT and CDR2 YYEEEE. The CDR3 is 13 amino acids. Trimming took 2 bases from V and 7 from J, leaving 13 bases between them. The CDR3 sequence: CASSFGRLREQYF. CDR3 nucleotides: TGTGCCAGCAGCTTCGGACGCCTGAGGGAGCAGTACTTC. Looking up the rest from reference TRBV5-6 and TRBJ2-7 gives the full variable domain: DAGVTQSPTHLIKTRGQQVTLRCSPKSGHDTVSWYQQALGQGPQFIFQYYEEEERQRGNFPDRFSGHQFPNYSSELNVNALLLGDSALYLCASSFGRLREQYFGPGTRLTVT.

V usage is TRBV9 and J usage is TRBJ2-4, with D uncertain. Deletions cut 3 bases from V and 8 bases from J, with 15 bases between. The germline V gene has CDR1 SGDLS and CDR2 YYNGEE. This CDR3 has 14 amino acids. The CDR3, as DNA: TGTGCCAGCAGCGCCAATCTGTTAAGGGACATTCAGTACTTC. It translates to CASSANLLRDIQYF. The variable domain in full, completed from reference TRBV9 and TRBJ2-4, reads DSGVTQTPKHLITATGQRVTLRCSPRSGDLSVYWYQQSLDQGLQFLIQYYNGEERAKGNILERFSAQQFPDLHSELNLSSLELGDSALYFCASSANLLRDIQYFGAGTRLSVL.

The J gene is TRBJ2-2, the V gene TRBV9; TRBD1 aligns across 11 bases. Germline V lookup: CDR1 SGDLS, CDR2 YYNGEE. V was pared by 5 bases and J by 5 bases, with 11 bases of the junction left unmatched. The CDR3 covers 17 residues. CDR3 sequence: CASRKNPGQGATGELFF. CDR3 bases: TGTGCCAGCAGGAAAAACCCCGGACAGGGGGCAACCGGGGAGCTGTTTTTT.

The chain links TRBV21-1 to TRBJ1-5; whether TRBD1, the table's D call, matches the DNA was not checked. TRBV21-1 is recorded as a pseudogene. This CDR3 has 15 residues. CDR3 DNA: TGTGCCAGCAGCCGATGGGCAGGGCCCAATCAGCCCCAGCATTTT. Its protein is CASSRWAGPNQPQHF.

The V call is TRBV7-2, the J call TRBJ2-2; 7 bases map to TRBD2. The CDR3 totals 16 residues. V dropped 1 base and J dropped 0; count of bases not matched to a gene: 2. The germline gives CDR1 SGHTA, CDR2 FQGNSA. CDR3 sequence: CASSLGLAANTGELFF. The CDR3 DNA follows: TGTGCCAGCAGCTTAGGTCTAGCGGCGAACACCGGGGAGCTGTTTTTT. Full variable domain (missing parts from reference TRBV7-2 and TRBJ2-2): GAGVSQSPSNKVTEKGKDVELRCDPISGHTALYWYRQSLGQGLEFLIYFQGNSAPDKSGLPSDRFSAERTGGSVSTLTIQRTQQEDSAVYLCASSLGLAANTGELFFGEGSRLTVL.

The gene calls are TRBV19 and TRBJ2-2; 7 positions agree with TRBD2. The germline V gene encodes CDR1 LNHDA and CDR2 SQIVND (reference sequence). This CDR3 has 16 residues. The ends lost 5 bases at V and 3 bases at J; junction bases unmatched: 9. This CDR3 reads CASSSRTSEDTGELFF. CDR3 DNA: TGTGCCAGTAGTTCCCGGACTAGTGAAGACACCGGGGAGCTGTTTTTT.

The chain joins TRBV5-1 to TRBJ2-3; 8 bases fit TRBD1. CDR1 is SGHRS, CDR2 YFSETQ, per germline. The CDR3 sequence is 15 residues long. V was clipped by 7 bases and J by 3 bases; unmatched bases: 10. Here the CDR3 reads CASFPGQGLTDTQYF. The CDR3 DNA reads as TGCGCCAGCTTCCCCGGACAGGGTCTTACAGATACGCAGTATTTT.

V gene TRBV19 combines with J gene TRBJ1-5, with 10 bases aligning to TRBD1. Trimming removed 3 bases from V and 7 bases from J; junction bases left unmatched: 15. The CDR3 sequence is 18 residues long. Germline lookup yields CDR1 LNHDA and CDR2 SQIVND (reference sequence). The CDR3 nucleotides read TGTGCCAGTAGTATCACCCCACCGGGACAGGGGCTTAGCCAGCCCCAGCATTTT. Its protein product is CASSITPPGQGLSQPQHF. Together with reference TRBV19 and TRBJ1-5, the CDR3 gives the full variable domain: DGGITQSPKYLFRKEGQNVTLSCEQNLNHDAMYWYRQDPGQGLRLIYYSQIVNDFQKGDIAEGYSVSREKKESFPLTVTSAQKNPTAFYLCASSITPPGQGLSQPQHFGDGTRLSIL.

V is TRBV27 and J is TRBJ2-1; D not certain. Trimming removed 0 bases at V and 6 bases at J, with 15 bases between. Germline lookup yields CDR1 MNHEY and CDR2 SMNVEV (reference sequence). This CDR3 contains 16 residues. CDR3 nucleotides: TGTGCCAGCAGTTTATCGAGAGGAGATCGTGGCAATGAGCAGTTCTTC. It codes for CASSLSRGDRGNEQFF.

V is TRBV9 and J is TRBJ2-3; a possible D gene is TRBD1 (10 bases). The germline gives CDR1 SGDLS, CDR2 YYNGEE. Trimming pared 4 bases from V and 14 bases from J, leaving 32 bases between. The CDR3 is 17 amino acids. The CDR3 DNA sequence: TGTGCCAGCAGCCCTTCGAGTGACAGGGGGCCACTAGCGGGCCGGTATTTT. Protein sequence: CASSPSSDRGPLAGRYF.

This chain joins TRBV4-2 and TRBJ2-1, with 9 bases identical to TRBD1. CDR1 and CDR2 (germline): LGHNA, YNFKEQ. J gave up 8 bases and V 4 bases, and 12 bases lay outside the gene matches. This CDR3 is 16 amino acids long. CDR3 nucleotides: TGTGCCAGCAGCCGCAAGACAGGGGGGTCGATCGATGAGCAGTTCTTC. Translation gives CASSRKTGGSIDEQFF.

This clone was counted a single time. This chain connects TRBV28 to TRBJ2-1; no definite D call. V lost 6 bases and J lost 10, with 10 bases in between. Germline values: CDR1 MDHEN, CDR2 SYDVKM. The CDR3 covers 11 residues. CDR3 bases: TGTGCCAGCAGCCCGAGTCACGAGCAGTTCTTC. Residues: CASSPSHEQFF.

The gene calls are TRBV6-1 and TRBJ1-4; perhaps TRBD1 as D (5 bases). V lost 2 bases to trimming and J lost 2 bases, with 9 bases between them. CDR3 size: 15 residues. Looked up from germline, CDR1 is MNHNS and CDR2 is SASEGT. CDR3 coding DNA: TGTGCCAGCAGTGAATTGGGGGGGACTAATGAAAAACTGTTTTTT. Translation gives CASSELGGTNEKLFF.

This sequence joins TRBV7-3 and TRBJ1-2; TRBD1 agrees at 8 bases. CDR1 SGHTA and CDR2 FQGTGA come from the germline V gene. This CDR3 comprises 18 residues. Germline trimming cut 5 bases from V and 6 bases from J; bases unmatched to any gene: 20. CDR3 nucleotide sequence: TGTGCCAGCAGCCGGAGCCGGGGGACAGGAACCTTAGAGGATGGCTACACCTTC. Protein sequence: CASSRSRGTGTLEDGYTF.

This chain uses TRBV2 with TRBJ1-5; 8 nucleotides line up with TRBD1. The CDR3 length is 13 residues. Germline-derived CDR1 and CDR2 are SNHLY and FYNNEI. V lost 8 bases to trimming and J lost 6 bases; unmatched junction nucleotides: 6. The CDR3 protein is CASQDRAAQPQHF. The DNA for the CDR3 is TGTGCCAGCCAGGACAGGGCGGCTCAGCCCCAGCATTTT.